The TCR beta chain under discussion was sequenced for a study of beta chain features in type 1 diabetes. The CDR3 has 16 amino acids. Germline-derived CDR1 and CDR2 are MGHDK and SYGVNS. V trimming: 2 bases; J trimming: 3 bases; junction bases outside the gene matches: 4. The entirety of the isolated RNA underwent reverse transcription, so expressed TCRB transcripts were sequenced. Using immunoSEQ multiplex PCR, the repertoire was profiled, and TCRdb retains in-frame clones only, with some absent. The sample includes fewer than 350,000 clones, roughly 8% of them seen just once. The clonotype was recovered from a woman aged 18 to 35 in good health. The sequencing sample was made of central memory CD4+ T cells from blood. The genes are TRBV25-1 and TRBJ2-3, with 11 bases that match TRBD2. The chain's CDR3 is CASSELTSGKTDTQYF. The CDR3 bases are TGTGCCAGCAGTGAACTGACTAGCGGGAAGACAGATACGCAGTATTTT.